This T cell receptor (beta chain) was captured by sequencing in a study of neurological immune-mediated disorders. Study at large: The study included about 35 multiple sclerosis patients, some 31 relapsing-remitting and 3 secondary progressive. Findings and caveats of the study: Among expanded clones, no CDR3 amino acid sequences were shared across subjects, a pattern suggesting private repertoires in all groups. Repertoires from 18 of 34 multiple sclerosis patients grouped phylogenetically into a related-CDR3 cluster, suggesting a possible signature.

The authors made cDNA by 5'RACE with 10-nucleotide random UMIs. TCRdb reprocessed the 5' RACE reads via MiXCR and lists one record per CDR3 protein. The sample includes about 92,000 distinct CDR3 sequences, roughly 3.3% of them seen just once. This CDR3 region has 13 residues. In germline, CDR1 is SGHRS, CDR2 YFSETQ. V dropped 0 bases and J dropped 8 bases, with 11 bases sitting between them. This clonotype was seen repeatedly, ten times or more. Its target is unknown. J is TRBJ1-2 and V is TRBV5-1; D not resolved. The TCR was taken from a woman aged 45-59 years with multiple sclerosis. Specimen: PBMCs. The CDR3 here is CASSLGPMRGYTF. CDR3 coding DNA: TGCGCCAGCAGCTTGGGCCCGATGAGGGGCTACACCTTC.